The T cell receptor beta chain under discussion was sequenced for a study of T cell changes during pregnancy in multiple sclerosis. Assay: immunoSEQ multiplex PCR; the TCRdb copy retains only in-frame clones and omits some. Of about 19,000 clones in the sample, 86% are singletons; the top ten hold 5.5% to 7.5%. This material consisted of CD8+ T cells from peripheral blood mononuclear cells, taken in the third trimester of pregnancy. This sequence originates from a female donor in good health, enrolled as a control in a pregnancy study.

The CDR3 protein is CASSPRQGPTIYEQYF. In DNA, the CDR3 is TGTGCCAGCAGTCCGCGACAGGGGCCCACTATCTACGAGCAGTACTTC. The V and J genes are TRBV28 and TRBJ2-7; 8 bases align to TRBD1. The CDR3 loop spans 16 amino acids. The trim removed 5 bases at V and 3 bases at J, leaving 12 bases unmatched. Germline lookup yields CDR1 MDHEN and CDR2 SYDVKM.